These 15 T cell receptor beta chains came from one sample sequenced in a study of cytomegalovirus exposure and HLA in healthy donors. Profiling relied on immunoSEQ multiplex PCR, and the TCRdb table lists in-frame clones only, not all of them. Of about 56,000 clones listed, about 91% are singletons. Sequenced input: PBMCs. These receptors came from a woman in her late teens or twenties in good health and CMV-seronegative.

The chain joins TRBV4-1 to TRBJ2-7, with D maybe TRBD1 (6 bases). Between the trimmed V and J ends, which lost 0 bases and 2 bases, there was a span of 11 bases. Germline CDR1 MGHRA, CDR2 YSYEKL. This CDR3 spans 15 amino acids. CDR3 amino acids: CASSQDPNRAYEQYF. CDR3 coding DNA: TGCGCCAGCAGCCAAGATCCCAACAGGGCCTACGAGCAGTACTTC.

The CDR3 DNA sequence: TGTGCCAGCAGGGGCGGGGGGCACGAGACCCAGTACTTC. Amino acids: CASRGGGHETQYF. The rearrangement links TRBV6-1 to TRBJ2-5; 8 positions agree with TRBD2. CDR1 and CDR2 (germline): MNHNS, SASEGT. With V trimmed by 6 bases and J by 5 bases, 5 bases remained unmatched. The CDR3 is 13 residues long.

The CDR3 protein is CASSLGARSIYGYTF. As DNA, the CDR3 is TGTGCCAGCAGCTTAGGGGCAAGATCTATCTATGGCTACACCTTC. The rearrangement links TRBV7-2 to TRBJ1-2; D gene ambiguous. Between the trimmed V and J ends, which lost 1 base and 4 bases, there was a span of 13 bases. The CDR3 runs to 15 residues. CDR1 and CDR2 (germline): SGHTA, FQGNSA.

The J gene is TRBJ2-1, the V gene TRBV7-9, with 14 bases fitting TRBD2. Germline V gives CDR1 SEHNR, CDR2 FQNEAQ (reference sequence). The CDR3 has 15 residues. V lost 5 bases, J lost 9 bases, and 6 bases stayed unmatched. The CDR3 region has the DNA TGTGCCAGCAGCGCGGGACTAGCGGGAGCAGGTGAGCAGTTCTTC. This codes for CASSAGLAGAGEQFF.

The rearrangement uses TRBV6-1 and TRBJ2-1; D is undetermined. Germline V lookup: CDR1 MNHNS, CDR2 SASEGT. V lost 5 bases to trimming and J lost 7 bases, with 9 bases between them. This CDR3 spans 12 amino acids. As DNA, the CDR3 is TGTGCCAGCAGTTTAGGAGCGAATGAGCAGTTCTTC. It yields the protein CASSLGANEQFF.

The chain has TRBV19 and TRBJ1-2; D may be TRBD1 (6 bases). Trimming took off 7 bases at V and 3 bases at J, with 15 bases between the two ends. The CDR3 is 14 residues long. Germline values: CDR1 LNHDA, CDR2 SQIVND (reference sequence). CDR3 in DNA: TGTGCCAGTACTAACAGGGCGGGGGACTATGGCTACACCTTC. Translation: CASTNRAGDYGYTF. The variable domain in full, with the rest retrieved from reference TRBV19 and TRBJ1-2, is DGGITQSPKYLFRKEGQNVTLSCEQNLNHDAMYWYRQDPGQGLRLIYYSQIVNDFQKGDIAEGYSVSREKKESFPLTVTSAQKNPTAFYLCASTNRAGDYGYTFGSGTRLTVV.

CDR3 coding DNA: TGTGCCAGAGAGGCAGGGTCGAGCAATCAGCCCCAGCATTTT. Translated, it gives CAREAGSSNQPQHF. The V call is TRBV27, the J call TRBJ1-5, with D possibly TRBD1 on 5 matching bases. The germline CDR1 and CDR2 sequences are MNHEY and SMNVEV (reference sequence). The CDR3 covers 14 residues. Trimming removed 9 bases at V and 1 base at J, with 13 bases between.

V gene TRBV5-1 combines with J gene TRBJ1-2; D unresolved. The CDR3 covers 13 residues. Trimming shortened V by 0 bases and J by 4 bases, and 7 bases separated the two germline ends. CDR1 is SGHRS and CDR2 is YFSETQ in the germline V gene. CDR3 loop: CASSLGQTYGYTF. The DNA of the CDR3 is TGCGCCAGCAGCTTGGGACAAACCTATGGCTACACCTTC.

This rearrangement joins TRBV10-3 to TRBJ2-3; 7 nucleotides align to TRBD1. Germline trimming cut 10 bases from V and 0 bases from J; bases unmatched to any gene: 7. The CDR3 spans 14 residues. Germline CDR1 and CDR2: ENHRY and SYGVKD. CDR3 sequence: CATGTVDSTDTQYF. The CDR3 bases are TGTGCCACGGGGACAGTCGATAGCACAGATACGCAGTATTTT.

The rearrangement joins TRBV30 to TRBJ2-1; no definite D call. CDR1 GTSNPN and CDR2 SVGIG come from the germline V gene (reference sequence). V was trimmed by 3 bases and J by 9 bases, leaving 9 bases between them. This CDR3 contains 11 residues. DNA for the CDR3: TGTGCCTGGAGATCCTATTCTGAGCAGTTCTTC. Protein sequence: CAWRSYSEQFF.

V is TRBV21-1 and J is TRBJ1-3. TRBV21-1 is a pseudogene segment. The CDR3 contains 14 residues. The CDR3 region has the DNA TGTGCCAGCAGCAAAGAACGCCTGAGGGACACCATATATTTT. It is translated as CASSKERLRDTIYF.

This rearrangement joins TRBV28 to TRBJ2-1, with D tentatively TRBD2 (6 bases). Trimming removed 3 bases at V and 6 bases at J, with 9 bases between. CDR1 and CDR2 (germline): MDHEN, SYDVKM. The CDR3 extends over 13 amino acids. The CDR3 coding sequence is TGTGCCAGCAGTTTTCGGGGGATCAATGAGCAGTTCTTC. This encodes CASSFRGINEQFF. Supplemented by reference TRBV28 and TRBJ2-1, the full variable domain reads DVKVTQSSRYLVKRTGEKVFLECVQDMDHENMFWYRQDPGLGLRLIYFSYDVKMKEKGDIPEGYSVSREKKERFSLILESASTNQTSMYLCASSFRGINEQFFGPGTRLTVL.

The chain is built from TRBV5-5 and TRBJ2-2; 14 positions match TRBD2. Germline V CDR1 and CDR2: SGHKS, YYEKEE (reference sequence). The CDR3 has 17 amino acids. Losses at the gene ends were 5 bases for V and 4 bases for J; bases not matched to a gene: 7. CDR3 in DNA: TGTGCCAGCAGTACGACCGGGACTAGCGGGAGCACCGGGGAGCTGTTTTTT. This encodes CASSTTGTSGSTGELFF. Filled out from reference TRBV5-5 and TRBJ2-2, the complete variable domain reads DAGVTQSPTHLIKTRGQQVTLRCSPISGHKSVSWYQQVLGQGPQFIFQYYEKEERGRGNFPDRFSARQFPNYSSELNVNALLLGDSALYLCASSTTGTSGSTGELFFGEGSRLTVL.

This chain connects TRBV7-2 to TRBJ2-5; a possible D gene is TRBD1 (6 bases). Germline-derived CDR1 and CDR2 are SGHTA and FQGNSA. With 5 bases removed from V and 3 bases from J, the gap between germline ends came to 10 bases. This CDR3 contains 13 residues. This CDR3 reads CASSQQGEETQYF. In nucleotides, the CDR3 is TGTGCCAGCAGCCAACAGGGTGAAGAGACCCAGTACTTC.

This clone was found once. The chain couples TRBV6-6 to TRBJ2-5; weak D call: TRBD1 (6 bases). The V gene lost 6 bases and the J gene lost 5 bases, with 19 bases spanning the gap. Germline values: CDR1 MNHNY, CDR2 SVGAGI (reference sequence). The CDR3 runs to 15 residues. The CDR3 bases are TGTGCCAGCAGCGACGGACAGATAGTAGGGGAGACCCAGTACTTC. This sequence encodes CASSDGQIVGETQYF.